This paragraph reports one TCR beta chain. The target antigen is unknown. Germline lookup yields CDR1 LNHDA and CDR2 SQIVND (reference sequence). This CDR3 has 17 amino acids. With V trimmed by 5 bases and J by 3 bases, 9 bases remained unmatched. These data belong to a study of cytomegalovirus exposure and HLA in healthy donors. Study-wide results and limits: Across all donors, roughly uniform sequencing depth was an assumption of the presence/absence analyses.

Researchers ran the PCR with 60 Vbeta and 13 Jbeta primers. Using immunoSEQ multiplex PCR, the repertoire was profiled, and TCRdb retains in-frame clones only, with some absent. The profile shows tens of thousands of clones, 86% of them singletons. The origin of this receptor is a man aged 30 to 45 in good health and CMV-seropositive. The rearrangement links TRBV19 to TRBJ2-2; 10 bases are shared with TRBD2. The sequenced sample consisted of PBMCs. The DNA of the CDR3 is TGTGCCAGTAGTCTCTCTAGCGGGAGTAGGTACACCGGGGAGCTGTTTTTT. Its translation is CASSLSSGSRYTGELFF.